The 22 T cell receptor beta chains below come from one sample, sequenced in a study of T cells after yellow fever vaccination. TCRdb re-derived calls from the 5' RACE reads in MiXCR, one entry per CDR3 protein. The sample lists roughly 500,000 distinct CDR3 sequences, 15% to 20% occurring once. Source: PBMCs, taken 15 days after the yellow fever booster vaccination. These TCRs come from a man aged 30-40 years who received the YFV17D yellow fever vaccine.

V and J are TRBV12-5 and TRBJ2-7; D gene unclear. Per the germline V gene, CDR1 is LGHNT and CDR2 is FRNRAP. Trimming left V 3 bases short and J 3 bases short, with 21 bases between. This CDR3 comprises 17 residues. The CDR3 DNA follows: TGTGCTAGTGGTTTTGGTGTAGGTTCTGGAAACAACTACGAGCAGTACTTC. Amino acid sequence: CASGFGVGSGNNYEQYF.

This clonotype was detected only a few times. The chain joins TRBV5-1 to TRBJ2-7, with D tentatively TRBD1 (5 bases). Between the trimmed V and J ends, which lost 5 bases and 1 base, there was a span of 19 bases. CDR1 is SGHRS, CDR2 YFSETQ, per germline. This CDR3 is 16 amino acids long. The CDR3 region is CASRPPKADKSYEQYF. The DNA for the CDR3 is TGCGCCAGCAGACCCCCTAAGGCGGACAAGTCCTACGAGCAGTACTTC.

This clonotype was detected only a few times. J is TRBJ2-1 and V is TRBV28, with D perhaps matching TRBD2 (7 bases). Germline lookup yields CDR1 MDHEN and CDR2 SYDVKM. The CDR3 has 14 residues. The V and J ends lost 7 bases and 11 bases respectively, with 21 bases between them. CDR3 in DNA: TGTGCCAGCACCCCGGGGAGGGGGAGTTTGAAGCAGTTCTTC. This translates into CASTPGRGSLKQFF. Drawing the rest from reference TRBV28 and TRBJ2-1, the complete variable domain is DVKVTQSSRYLVKRTGEKVFLECVQDMDHENMFWYRQDPGLGLRLIYFSYDVKMKEKGDIPEGYSVSREKKERFSLILESASTNQTSMYLCASTPGRGSLKQFFGPGTRLTVL.

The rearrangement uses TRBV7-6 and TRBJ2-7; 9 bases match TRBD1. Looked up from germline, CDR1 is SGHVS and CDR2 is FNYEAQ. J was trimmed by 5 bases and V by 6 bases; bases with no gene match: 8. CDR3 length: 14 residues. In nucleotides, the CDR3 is TGTGCCAGCAGTTCGGACAGGGGCCGTCACGAGCAGTACTTC. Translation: CASSSDRGRHEQYF.

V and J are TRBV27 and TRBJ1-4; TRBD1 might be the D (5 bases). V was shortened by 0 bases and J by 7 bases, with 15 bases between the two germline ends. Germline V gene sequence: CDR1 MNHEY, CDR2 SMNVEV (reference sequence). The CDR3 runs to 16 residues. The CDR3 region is CASSLSAGGIGEKLFF. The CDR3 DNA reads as TGTGCCAGCAGTTTATCGGCCGGGGGGATTGGTGAAAAACTGTTTTTT.

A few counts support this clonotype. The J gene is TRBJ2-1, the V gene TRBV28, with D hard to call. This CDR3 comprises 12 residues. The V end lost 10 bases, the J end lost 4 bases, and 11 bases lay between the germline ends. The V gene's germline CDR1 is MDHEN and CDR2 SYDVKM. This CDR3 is CATTGRYNEQFF. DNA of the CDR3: TGTGCCACCACCGGCCGTTACAATGAGCAGTTCTTC.

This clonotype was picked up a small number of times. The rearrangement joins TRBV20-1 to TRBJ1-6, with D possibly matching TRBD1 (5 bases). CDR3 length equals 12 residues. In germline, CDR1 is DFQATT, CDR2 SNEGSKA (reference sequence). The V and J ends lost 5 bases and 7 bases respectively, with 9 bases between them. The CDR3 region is CSASRENSPLHF. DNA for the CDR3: TGCAGTGCTTCCAGGGAAAATTCACCCCTCCACTTT.

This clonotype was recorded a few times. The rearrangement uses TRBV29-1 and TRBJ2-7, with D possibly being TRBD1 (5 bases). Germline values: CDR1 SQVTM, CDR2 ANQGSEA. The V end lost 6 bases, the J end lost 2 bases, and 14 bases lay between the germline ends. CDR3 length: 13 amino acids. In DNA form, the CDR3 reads TGCAGCGTAACTACGACAGTTACCTACGAGCAGTACTTC. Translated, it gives CSVTTTVTYEQYF.

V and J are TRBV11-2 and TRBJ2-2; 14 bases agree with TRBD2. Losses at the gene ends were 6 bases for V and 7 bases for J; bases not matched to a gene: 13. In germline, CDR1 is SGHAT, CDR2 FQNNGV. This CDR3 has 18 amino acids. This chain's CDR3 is CASSPLWGTSGSDGELFF. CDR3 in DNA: TGTGCCAGCAGTCCCCTCTGGGGGACTAGCGGGAGTGACGGGGAGCTGTTTTTT.

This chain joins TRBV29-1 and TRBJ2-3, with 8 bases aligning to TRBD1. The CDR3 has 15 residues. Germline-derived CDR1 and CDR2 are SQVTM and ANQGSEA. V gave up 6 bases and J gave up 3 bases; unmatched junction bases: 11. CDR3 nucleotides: TGCAGCGTACTTTCCCCGGGACAGGCAACAGATACGCAGTATTTT. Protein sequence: CSVLSPGQATDTQYF.

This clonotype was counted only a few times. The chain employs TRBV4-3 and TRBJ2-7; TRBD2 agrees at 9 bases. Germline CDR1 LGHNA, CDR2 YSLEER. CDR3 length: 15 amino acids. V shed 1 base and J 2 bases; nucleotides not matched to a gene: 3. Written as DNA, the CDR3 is TGCGCCAGCAGCCAAGTCGCGGGAGGGCCCTACGAGCAGTACTTC. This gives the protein CASSQVAGGPYEQYF.

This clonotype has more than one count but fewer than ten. CDR3 loop: CSARDDPGLAGGPYNEQFF. Here the CDR3 DNA reads TGCAGTGCTAGAGATGATCCAGGACTAGCGGGAGGGCCCTACAATGAGCAGTTCTTC. The gene calls are TRBV20-1 and TRBJ2-1; TRBD2 aligns across 15 bases. There are 19 residues in the CDR3. Germline trimming cut 0 bases from V and 2 bases from J; bases unmatched to any gene: 8. CDR1 is DFQATT, CDR2 SNEGSKA, per germline (reference sequence).

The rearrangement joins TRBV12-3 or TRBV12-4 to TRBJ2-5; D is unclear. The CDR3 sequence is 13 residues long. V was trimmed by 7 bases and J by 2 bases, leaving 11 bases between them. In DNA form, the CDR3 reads TGTGCCAGCAACTGGCAGTCACAAGAGACCCAGTACTTC. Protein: CASNWQSQETQYF.

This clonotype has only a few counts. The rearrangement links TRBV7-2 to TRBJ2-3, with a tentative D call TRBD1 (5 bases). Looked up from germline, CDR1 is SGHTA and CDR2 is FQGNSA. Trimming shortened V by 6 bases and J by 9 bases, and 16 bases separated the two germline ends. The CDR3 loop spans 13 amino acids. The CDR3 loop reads CASSSHRPRTQYF. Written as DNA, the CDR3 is TGTGCCAGCAGTTCTCACAGGCCACGGACGCAGTATTTT.

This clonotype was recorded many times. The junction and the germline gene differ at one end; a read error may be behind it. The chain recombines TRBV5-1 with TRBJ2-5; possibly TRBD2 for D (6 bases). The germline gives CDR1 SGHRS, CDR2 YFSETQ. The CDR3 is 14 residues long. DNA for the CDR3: TGTGCCAGCAGTTTGGGCGGGGTCCAAGAGACCCAGTACTTC. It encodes CASSLGGVQETQYF.

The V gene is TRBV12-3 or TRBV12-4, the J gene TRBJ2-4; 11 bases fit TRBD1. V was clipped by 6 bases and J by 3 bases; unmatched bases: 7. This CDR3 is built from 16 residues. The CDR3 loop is CASSTGTGGGKNIQYF. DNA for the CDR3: TGTGCCAGCAGCACCGGGACAGGGGGGGGCAAAAACATTCAGTACTTC.

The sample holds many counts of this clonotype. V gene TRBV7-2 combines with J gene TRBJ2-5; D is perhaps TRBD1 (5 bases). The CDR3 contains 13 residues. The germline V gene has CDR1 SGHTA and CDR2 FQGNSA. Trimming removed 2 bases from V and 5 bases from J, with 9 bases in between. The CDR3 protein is CASSLQGTETQYF. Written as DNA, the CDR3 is TGTGCCAGCAGCTTACAGGGCACGGAGACCCAGTACTTC.

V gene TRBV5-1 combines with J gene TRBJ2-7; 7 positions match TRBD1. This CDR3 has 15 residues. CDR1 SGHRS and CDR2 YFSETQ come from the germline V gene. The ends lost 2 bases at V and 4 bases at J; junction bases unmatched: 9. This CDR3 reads CASSLQAGTAYEQYF. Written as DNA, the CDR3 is TGCGCCAGCAGCTTACAAGCCGGGACAGCTTACGAGCAGTACTTC.

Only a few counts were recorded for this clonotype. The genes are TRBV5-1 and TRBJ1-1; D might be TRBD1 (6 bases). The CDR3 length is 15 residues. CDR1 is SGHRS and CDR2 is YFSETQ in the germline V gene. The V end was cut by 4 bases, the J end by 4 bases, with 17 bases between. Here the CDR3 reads CASSPFPGQSTEAFF. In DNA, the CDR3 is TGCGCCAGCAGCCCCTTCCCCGGACAGTCCACTGAAGCTTTCTTT.

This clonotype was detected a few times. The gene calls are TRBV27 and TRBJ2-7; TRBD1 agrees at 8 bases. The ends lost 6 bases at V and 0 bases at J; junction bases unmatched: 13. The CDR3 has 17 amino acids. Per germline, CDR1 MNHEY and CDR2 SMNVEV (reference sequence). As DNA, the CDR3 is TGTGCCAGCAGGGACAGGGTTGCCACACATAGCTCCTACGAGCAGTACTTC. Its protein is CASRDRVATHSSYEQYF.

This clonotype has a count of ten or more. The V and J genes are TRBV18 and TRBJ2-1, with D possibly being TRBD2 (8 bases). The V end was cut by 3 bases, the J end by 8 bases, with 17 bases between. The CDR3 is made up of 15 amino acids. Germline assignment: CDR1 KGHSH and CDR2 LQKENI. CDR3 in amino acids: CASSPASGGGHEQFF. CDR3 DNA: TGTGCCAGCTCACCTGCGTCGGGAGGGGGCCATGAGCAGTTCTTC.

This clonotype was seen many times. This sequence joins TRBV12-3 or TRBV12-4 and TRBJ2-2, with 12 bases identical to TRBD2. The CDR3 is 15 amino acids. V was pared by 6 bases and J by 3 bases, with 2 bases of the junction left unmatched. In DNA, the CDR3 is TGTGCCAGCAGCCGACTAGCGGGAGACACCGGGGAGCTGTTTTTT. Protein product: CASSRLAGDTGELFF.